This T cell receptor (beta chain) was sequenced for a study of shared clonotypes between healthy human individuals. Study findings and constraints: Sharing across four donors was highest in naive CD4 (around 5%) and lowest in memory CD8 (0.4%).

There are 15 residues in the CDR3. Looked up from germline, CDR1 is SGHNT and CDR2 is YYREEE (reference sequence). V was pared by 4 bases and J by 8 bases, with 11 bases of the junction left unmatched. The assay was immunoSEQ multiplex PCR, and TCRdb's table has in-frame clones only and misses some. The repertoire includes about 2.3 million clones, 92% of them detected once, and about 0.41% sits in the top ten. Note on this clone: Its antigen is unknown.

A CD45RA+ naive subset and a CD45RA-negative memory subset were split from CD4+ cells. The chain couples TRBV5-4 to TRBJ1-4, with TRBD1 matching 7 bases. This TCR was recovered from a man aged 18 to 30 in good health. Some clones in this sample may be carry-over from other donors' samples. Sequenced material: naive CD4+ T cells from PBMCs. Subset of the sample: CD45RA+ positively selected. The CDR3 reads CASSDTRGTIEKLFF. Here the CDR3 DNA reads TGTGCCAGCAGCGATACCAGGGGGACAATCGAAAAACTGTTTTTT. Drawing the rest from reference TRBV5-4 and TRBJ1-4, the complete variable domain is ETGVTQSPTHLIKTRGQQVTLRCSSQSGHNTVSWYQQALGQGPQFIFQYYREEENGRGNFPPRFSGLQFPNYSSELNVNALELDDSALYLCASSDTRGTIEKLFFGSGTQLSVL.